Shown below are 5 T cell receptor beta chains from a single sample sequenced in a study of blood T cell repertoires in COVID-19. This table comes from immunoSEQ multiplex PCR, and its TCRdb copy is limited to in-frame clones, with some not included. The sample has around 300,000 clones; 70% to 90% are singletons. Sequencing was performed on peripheral blood. The origin of the receptors is a woman in her 70s with acute or convalescent COVID-19.

This chain's CDR3 is CASSHRGNNYGYTF. The DNA of the CDR3 is TGTGCCAGCAGCCACCGAGGAAATAACTATGGCTACACCTTC. The chain employs TRBV3-1 (or the pseudogene TRBV3-2) and TRBJ1-2; D ambiguous. The ends were cut back, 3 bases at V and 1 base at J, with 9 bases in the middle. CDR1 is LGHDT, CDR2 YNNKEL, per germline (reference sequence). The CDR3 consists of 14 residues.

This clone was picked up a small number of times. V gene TRBV6-6 combines with J gene TRBJ1-2, with D maybe TRBD1 (5 bases). With 4 bases removed from V and 8 bases from J, the gap between germline ends came to 11 bases. CDR3 length: 12 residues. CDR1 MNHNY and CDR2 SVGAGI come from the germline V gene (reference sequence). The CDR3 DNA reads TGTGCCAGCAGTTTAGGGGAACGGGGCTACACCTTC. Amino acid sequence: CASSLGERGYTF.

This clone was found a few times. The gene calls are TRBV5-6 and TRBJ2-4; the match to TRBD1 covers 11 bases. The germline CDR1 and CDR2 sequences are SGHDT and YYEEEE. V was pared by 0 bases and J by 8 bases, with 10 bases of the junction left unmatched. This CDR3 comprises 17 residues. The CDR3 nucleotides are TGTGCCAGCAGCTTGGGCGGACAGGGGGCCGCTTGGGACATTCAGTACTTC. It yields the protein CASSLGGQGAAWDIQYF.

V usage is TRBV3-1 (or the pseudogene TRBV3-2) and J usage is TRBJ1-1; possibly TRBD1 for D (6 bases). The germline V and J ends were trimmed by 6 bases and 1 base, with 21 bases remaining between them. Germline values: CDR1 LGHDT, CDR2 YNNKEL (reference sequence). The CDR3 extends over 17 amino acids. CDR3 nucleotides: TGTGCCAGCAGGAGTCATCCAGGGGCGCAGGGGAACACTGAAGCTTTCTTT. Translated, it gives CASRSHPGAQGNTEAFF.

The rearrangement uses TRBV29-1 and TRBJ1-5; D is unclear. Per germline, CDR1 SQVTM and CDR2 ANQGSEA. V was shortened by 4 bases and J by 2 bases, with 9 bases between the two germline ends. The CDR3 runs to 13 residues. The CDR3 DNA reads as TGCAGCGTTGGCGGCCGGGGCAATCAGCCCCAGCATTTT. The encoded protein is CSVGGRGNQPQHF.